The 27 T cell receptor beta chains given below trace back to one sample, sequenced in a study of regulatory T cells in long-lasting Graves disease. Libraries of TCR beta came from iRepertoire HTBI primers plus Arm-PCR of CDR3 regions. TCRdb re-derived calls from the multiplex PCR reads in MiXCR, one entry per CDR3 protein. Here the sample spans approximately 300,000 distinct CDR3 sequences, 18% being singletons. Time point defined: newly diagnosed GD, antithyroid drugs for less than 3 months. Extracted RNA from PBMCs served as the source of the TCR library. The sample consisted of peripheral blood mononuclear cells (PBMCs), taken at new diagnosis, from a patient treated with antithyroid drugs. Receptors originate from a female donor with Graves disease.

This clonotype was seen at least ten times. The CDR3 DNA is TGTGCCAGCAGTATGGGGGCCGGGGAGCTGTTTTTT. Amino acids: CASSMGAGELFF. The rearrangement links TRBV2 to TRBJ2-2; D is tentatively TRBD1 or TRBD2 (5 bases each). CDR3 length equals 12 residues. Germline assignment: CDR1 SNHLY and CDR2 FYNNEI. V gave up 5 bases and J gave up 6 bases, with 7 bases separating them.

This chain connects TRBV4-1 to TRBJ2-1; 8 nucleotides align to TRBD2. Losses at the gene ends were 2 bases for V and 3 bases for J; bases not matched to a gene: 9. CDR1 is MGHRA, CDR2 YSYEKL, per germline. The CDR3 is 17 amino acids. The CDR3 nucleotides read TGCGCCAGCAGCCAACCCGGGGGGGGGACGGGCTACAATGAGCAGTTCTTC. Translated, it gives CASSQPGGGTGYNEQFF.

In this sample, this clonotype turned up many times. DNA for the CDR3: TGTGCCAGCACCCTGGGGGCTAGCGGGAACGGCGAACGACGGGATACGCAGTATTTT. It translates to CASTLGASGNGERRDTQYF. This rearrangement joins TRBV6-1 to TRBJ2-3; 9 positions agree with TRBD2. From germline, CDR1 is MNHNS and CDR2 SASEGT. With 7 bases clipped from V and 6 bases from J, the junction kept 23 bases outside the gene matches. The CDR3 covers 19 residues.

In its sample, this clonotype was seen many times. Written as DNA, the CDR3 is TGTGCCAGCAGCCAAGATCTTGTGGGTGTCGCGGGACCGTACGAGCAGTACTTC. It specifies CASSQDLVGVAGPYEQYF. The chain recombines TRBV3-1 with TRBJ2-7, with D possibly being TRBD2 (6 bases). This CDR3 is 18 amino acids long. V dropped 0 bases and J dropped 4 bases, with 22 bases sitting between them. Germline loops: CDR1 LGHDT, CDR2 YNNKEL (reference sequence).

About this clonotype itself: A read error likely explains this, since a far larger clone differs by one base. The chain is built from TRBV7-2 and TRBJ2-3; 9 bases match TRBD1. CDR1 is SGHTA and CDR2 is FQGNSA in the germline V gene. The CDR3 contains 14 residues. The CDR3 nucleotides read TGTGCCAGCAGCTTGGGACAGGGAACAGATGCGCAGTATTTT. Residues: CASSLGQGTDAQYF.

This clonotype occurred many times. This chain links TRBV2 with TRBJ2-5, with D maybe TRBD2 (6 bases). V was pared by 6 bases and J by 5 bases, with 19 bases between. Germline loops: CDR1 SNHLY, CDR2 FYNNEI. The CDR3 extends over 15 amino acids. DNA of the CDR3: TGTGCCAGCAGGGTGACTAGATTGGGGCGTGAGACCCAGTACTTC. It encodes CASRVTRLGRETQYF.

The CDR3 is CASSIGTGDAFF. The CDR3 DNA is TGTGCCAGTAGTATTGGGACAGGGGACGCTTTCTTT. V gene TRBV19 combines with J gene TRBJ1-1; 10 nucleotides match TRBD1. CDR3 size: 12 residues. With V trimmed by 3 bases and J by 11 bases, 3 bases remained unmatched. Germline loops: CDR1 LNHDA, CDR2 SQIVND (reference sequence).

This clonotype appeared many times. The rearrangement joins TRBV19 to TRBJ1-1; 9 nucleotides align to TRBD1. This CDR3 is 14 amino acids long. Germline V gene data show CDR1 as LNHDA and CDR2 as SQIVND (reference sequence). V trimming: 6 bases; J trimming: 3 bases; junction bases outside the gene matches: 5. CDR3 residues: CASRHRGLYTEAFF. The CDR3 region has the DNA TGTGCCAGTAGACACAGGGGGCTGTACACTGAAGCTTTCTTT.

At least ten counts were recorded for this clonotype. The chain couples TRBV7-9 to TRBJ2-1; D is undetermined. The V end was cut by 0 bases, the J end by 6 bases, with 9 bases between. The germline V gene encodes CDR1 SEHNR and CDR2 FQNEAQ (reference sequence). The CDR3 contains 14 residues. This chain's CDR3 is CASSLAPGPNEQFF. In DNA form, the CDR3 reads TGTGCCAGCAGCTTAGCTCCCGGGCCCAATGAGCAGTTCTTC.

This clonotype was detected many times. The V call is TRBV11-1, the J call TRBJ2-7; a possible D gene is TRBD2 (6 bases). The CDR3 loop spans 17 amino acids. CDR1 is SGHAT and CDR2 is FQDESV in the germline V gene (reference sequence). The germline V and J ends were trimmed by 1 base and 2 bases, with 18 bases remaining between them. CDR3 protein: CASSLGDHSGLTYEQYF. In DNA form, the CDR3 reads TGTGCCAGCAGCTTAGGAGATCACAGCGGGCTCACCTACGAGCAGTACTTC.

This clonotype came up a few times. This chain connects TRBV6-2 or TRBV6-3 to TRBJ2-4; D not resolved. The CDR3 is 13 amino acids. Germline CDR1 is MNHEY and CDR2 is SVGEGT. The V end lost 8 bases, the J end lost 0 bases, and 8 bases lay between the germline ends. The DNA of the CDR3 is TGTGCCAGCGGAAACTTAGCCAAAAACATTCAGTACTTC. Translating gives CASGNLAKNIQYF.

There are many counts of this clonotype. V is TRBV27 and J is TRBJ1-6; D unclear. The CDR3 covers 14 residues. The germline V gene encodes CDR1 MNHEY and CDR2 SMNVEV (reference sequence). The ends were cut back, 2 bases at V and 7 bases at J, with 9 bases in the middle. The CDR3 coding sequence is TGTGCCAGCAGTTTAACCAGCCAAAATTCACCCCTCCACTTT. This encodes CASSLTSQNSPLHF.

This clonotype was recorded at least ten times. The rearrangement joins TRBV28 to TRBJ2-5, with D hard to call. This CDR3 has 13 amino acids. Germline CDR1 and CDR2: MDHEN and SYDVKM. Between the trimmed V and J ends, which lost 2 bases and 7 bases, there was a span of 11 bases. CDR3 sequence: CASSLQPDPTQYF. The DNA of the CDR3 is TGTGCCAGCAGTTTACAGCCCGATCCGACCCAGTACTTC. The variable domain in full, with the rest retrieved from reference TRBV28 and TRBJ2-5, is DVKVTQSSRYLVKRTGEKVFLECVQDMDHENMFWYRQDPGLGLRLIYFSYDVKMKEKGDIPEGYSVSREKKERFSLILESASTNQTSMYLCASSLQPDPTQYFGPGTRLLVL.

This clonotype has a count of ten or more. The V call is TRBV5-1, the J call TRBJ1-3; D call uncertain. This CDR3 comprises 16 residues. V was clipped by 5 bases and J by 0 bases, with 15 bases between them. The germline V gene encodes CDR1 SGHRS and CDR2 YFSETQ. The CDR3 sequence is CASSYNTGFSGNTIYF. CDR3 in DNA: TGCGCCAGCAGTTATAATACGGGATTCTCTGGAAACACCATATATTTT.

This clonotype was counted a few times. This may be a read error, as it is one base from a much larger clone. V gene TRBV24-1 combines with J gene TRBJ2-7; tentative D call: TRBD1 (6 bases). This CDR3 spans 16 amino acids. Between the trimmed V and J ends, which lost 4 bases and 7 bases, there was a span of 22 bases. Germline CDR1 and CDR2: KGHDR and SFDVKD. The CDR3 DNA reads as TGTGCCACCAGTGACAACAGGGCTGGTTCCTACAATGAGCAGTACTTC. Translating it yields CATSDNRAGSYNEQYF.

This clonotype was picked up many times. This chain uses TRBV9 with TRBJ2-7; 8 nucleotides align to TRBD2. With 5 bases clipped from V and 2 bases from J, the junction kept 9 bases outside the gene matches. From germline, CDR1 is SGDLS and CDR2 YYNGEE. CDR3 length: 15 residues. The CDR3 DNA reads as TGTGCCAGCAGTCAGGGGAGCGGGAGTGCCTACGAGCAGTACTTC. This encodes CASSQGSGSAYEQYF. The variable domain in full, with the rest retrieved from reference TRBV9 and TRBJ2-7, is DSGVTQTPKHLITATGQRVTLRCSPRSGDLSVYWYQQSLDQGLQFLIQYYNGEERAKGNILERFSAQQFPDLHSELNLSSLELGDSALYFCASSQGSGSAYEQYFGPGTRLTVT.

This clonotype was seen ten or more times. The CDR3 loop is CASSTPLSRATEAFF. In DNA, the CDR3 is TGTGCCAGCAGTACTCCCCTGAGCCGGGCCACTGAAGCTTTCTTT. The V call is TRBV28, the J call TRBJ1-1; D not resolved. This CDR3 contains 15 residues. The V end was cut by 5 bases, the J end by 4 bases, with 17 bases between. In germline, CDR1 is MDHEN, CDR2 SYDVKM.

This clonotype was counted between two and nine times. The chain uses TRBV19 and TRBJ2-1, with 7 bases lining up with TRBD2. V was pared by 6 bases and J by 8 bases, with 13 bases of the junction left unmatched. Germline V gene data show CDR1 as LNHDA and CDR2 as SQIVND (reference sequence). CDR3 size: 15 residues. This chain's CDR3 is CASRGGEGLGHEQFF. The CDR3 coding sequence is TGTGCCAGTAGGGGGGGGGAGGGCCTTGGCCATGAGCAGTTCTTC.

The sample holds many counts of this clonotype. The genes are TRBV24-1 and TRBJ2-1; 14 bases match TRBD2. CDR3 length: 18 amino acids. Trimming removed 0 bases from V and 4 bases from J; junction bases left unmatched: 4. Germline V gene lookup returns CDR1 KGHDR and CDR2 SFDVKD. The CDR3 DNA sequence: TGTGCCACCAGTGATTTGGGACTAGCGGGAGGACGTTACAATGAGCAGTTCTTC. This sequence encodes CATSDLGLAGGRYNEQFF.

This clonotype was detected ten times or more. The CDR3 region is CASSFSAGGPLNEQFF. CDR3 DNA: TGTGCCAGCAGTTTTAGTGCGGGAGGGCCTCTTAATGAGCAGTTCTTC. The chain is built from TRBV12-3 or TRBV12-4 and TRBJ2-1, with TRBD2 matching over 9 bases. The V segment lost 3 bases and the J segment 7 bases; nucleotides outside the gene matches: 10. The CDR3 is 16 residues long.

This clonotype was detected a few times. J is TRBJ2-3 and V is TRBV13; 9 bases are shared with TRBD2. The CDR3 extends over 17 amino acids. V was pared by 6 bases and J by 4 bases, with 14 bases of the junction left unmatched. Germline V gene data show CDR1 as PRHDT and CDR2 as FYEKMQ (reference sequence). CDR3: CASRGASGIGPPDTQYF. The CDR3 DNA follows: TGTGCCAGCAGGGGCGCTAGCGGGATTGGCCCACCAGATACGCAGTATTTT.

Concerning this clonotype itself: A much larger clonotype is one base distant, so this may be a read error. The chain couples TRBV3-1 to TRBJ2-1; 10 bases match TRBD2. CDR1 is LGHDT, CDR2 YNNKEL, per germline (reference sequence). The CDR3 contains 18 residues. CDR3 loop: CPSSQDASGSWSYNEQFF. CDR3 in DNA: TGTCCCAGCAGCCAAGACGCTAGCGGGAGCTGGTCCTACAATGAGCAGTTCTTC.

This clonotype was detected ten times or more. This chain joins TRBV6-5 and TRBJ2-2; D is perhaps TRBD2 (6 bases). V lost 1 base and J 0 bases, leaving 6 bases between the germline ends. The CDR3 sequence is 15 residues long. Germline V CDR1 and CDR2: MNHEY, SVGAGI. Written as DNA, the CDR3 is TGTGCCAGCAGTTACTGGGGGGCGAACACCGGGGAGCTGTTTTTT. Protein product: CASSYWGANTGELFF.

The chain joins TRBV19 to TRBJ1-6; D unresolved. The CDR3 has 13 amino acids. V was trimmed by 6 bases and J by 3 bases, leaving 6 bases between them. The V gene's germline CDR1 is LNHDA and CDR2 SQIVND (reference sequence). The CDR3 reads CASRWNYNSPLHF. The DNA for the CDR3 is TGTGCCAGTAGATGGAACTATAATTCACCCCTCCACTTT.

This clonotype has ten or more counts. This chain uses TRBV19 with TRBJ2-2; 7 bases are shared with TRBD1. This CDR3 has 14 residues. Germline loops: CDR1 LNHDA, CDR2 SQIVND (reference sequence). The junction had 5 bases not matched to a gene; V was cut back by 7 bases and J by 3 bases. CDR3 in amino acids: CASIPGQYTGELFF. The CDR3, as DNA: TGTGCCAGTATCCCGGGACAGTACACCGGGGAGCTGTTTTTT.

The table lists this clonotype with many counts. The chain joins TRBV30 to TRBJ1-4, with TRBD1 matching 7 bases. J lost 6 bases, V lost 1 base, and 11 bases had no gene match. Germline V gene lookup returns CDR1 GTSNPN and CDR2 SVGIG (reference sequence). CDR3 length: 16 residues. CDR3 loop: CAWSGVRTGRDEKLFF. CDR3 DNA sequence: TGTGCCTGGAGTGGGGTCAGGACAGGCCGGGATGAAAAACTGTTTTTT.

This clonotype has ten or more counts. The chain couples TRBV29-1 to TRBJ2-3; 7 bases agree with TRBD2. The CDR3 is 15 residues long. Germline lookup yields CDR1 SQVTM and CDR2 ANQGSEA. V lost 4 bases to trimming and J lost 4 bases; unmatched junction nucleotides: 11. The CDR3 DNA sequence: TGCAGCGTTGGGCGCCGACTAGCATCCCCAGATACGCAGTATTTT. It is translated as CSVGRRLASPDTQYF.